This is a list of T cell receptor beta chains from one sample in a study of T cells after yellow fever vaccination. TCRdb analysed the 5' RACE reads with MiXCR anew, one entry per CDR3 protein. Here the sample spans 550,000 or so distinct CDR3 sequences, about a fifth being singletons. The starting material was PBMCs, obtained 15 days after the yellow fever booster vaccination. These receptor sequences come from a man aged 25-45 years who received the YFV17D yellow fever vaccine. Both conserved end residues are part of each CDR3. A D gene is named only where the DNA matches it firmly. Part of the rows lack a size; the others show once, few, many or a class for expanded clones.

d_gene	abundance	v_gene	CDR3aa
.	few	TRBV20-1	CSARSSSGANVLTF
.	.	TRBV11-2	CASSPSRGTLAISGNTIYF
.	few	TRBV5-1	CASSLVPATGELFF
.	.	TRBV5-1	CASRPSGNTDTQYF
.	few	TRBV24-1	CATSGGSTGELFF
TRBD2	few	TRBV4-3	CASSPTSGSGSYEQYF
.	few	TRBV18	CASSPNQLDIQYF
TRBD2	many	TRBV6-5	CASSHSGNEQFF
.	few	TRBV5-1	CASSSRGISYEQYF
.	.	TRBV20-1	CSAFRTSSYEQYF
TRBD2	few	TRBV6-4	CASSDSGLVGNEQFF
.	few	TRBV18	CASSPAITGTRTLYEQYF
.	.	TRBV30	CARDFPGANVLTF
.	.	TRBV18	CASSSRLGLNTGELFF
.	few	TRBV5-1	CASTRDPRTGELFF
TRBD1	.	TRBV9	CASSPGQYPSGANVLTF
.	.	TRBV19	CASSILGPGETQYF
TRBD2	.	TRBV20-1	CSATASGRPTYEQYF
TRBD2	.	TRBV28	CASSTNGGTDTQYF
.	.	TRBV20-1	CSARVRGAGTQYF
.	few	TRBV20-1	CSVGLALTGELFF
.	many	TRBV4-3	CASSQDLGIYGYTF
.	.	TRBV10-2	CATLRGDYEQYF
TRBD2	.	TRBV7-7	CASSQTSVQETQYF
.	.	TRBV5-1	CASRGTSRDTQYF
.	.	TRBV27	CASSLWFEGYNEQFF
TRBD1	many	TRBV5-6	CASDSRQGAEQFF
.	few	TRBV29-1	CSVVESGVNEKLFF
.	few	TRBV28	CASSLLGRARLAKNIQYF